This is a list of T cell receptor beta chains from one sample in a study of T-cell memory formation after mild COVID-19. One entry per CDR3 protein, called by TCRdb with MiXCR from the 5' RACE reads. The table has around 530,000 distinct CDR3 sequences, less than 25% seen once. Sequencing was done on a sample of PBMCs or a T cell subset sorted from them (not recorded which). The receptors were gathered from an adult woman who had mild COVID-19 (a few samples of this study predate the infection). Cell type and time point are not known. Both conserved end residues are part of each CDR3. Each record gives: clone size, V gene, J gene, D gene, CDR3 protein, CDR3 DNA. A D gene is named only where the DNA matches it firmly. A row's size may be missing; if present it is once, few, many or a size class.

clone size: -
V gene: TRBV27
J gene: TRBJ2-7
D gene: TRBD1
CDR3 protein: CASSWYRDSKSYEQYF
CDR3 DNA: TGTGCCAGCAGTTGGTACCGGGACAGCAAGTCCTACGAGCAGTACTTC

clone size: few
V gene: TRBV19
J gene: TRBJ2-7
D gene: -
CDR3 protein: CASSLLGHQYF
CDR3 DNA: TGTGCCAGTAGTCTCCTGGGACATCAGTACTTC

clone size: few
V gene: TRBV20-1
J gene: TRBJ2-1
D gene: TRBD2
CDR3 protein: CSAVGGSRINEQFF
CDR3 DNA: TGCAGTGCCGTGGGGGGGTCCCGAATCAATGAGCAGTTCTTC

clone size: -
V gene: TRBV7-9
J gene: TRBJ2-5
D gene: -
CDR3 protein: CASSLGISSEETQYF
CDR3 DNA: TGTGCCAGCAGCTTAGGTATCAGTTCCGAAGAGACCCAGTACTTC

clone size: few
V gene: TRBV3-1
J gene: TRBJ2-7
D gene: TRBD1
CDR3 protein: CASSDIRDRASYEQYF
CDR3 DNA: TGTGCCAGCAGCGACATCCGGGACAGGGCTTCGTACGAGCAGTACTTC

clone size: -
V gene: TRBV6-5
J gene: TRBJ2-7
D gene: TRBD1
CDR3 protein: CASSYHQGAGYEQYF
CDR3 DNA: TGTGCCAGCAGTTACCACCAGGGGGCTGGCTACGAGCAGTACTTC

clone size: -
V gene: TRBV11-3
J gene: TRBJ1-1
D gene: -
CDR3 protein: CASSSLGRGRRNTEAFF
CDR3 DNA: TGTGCCAGCAGCTCCCTGGGCAGGGGAAGGAGGAACACTGAAGCTTTCTTT

clone size: -
V gene: TRBV5-1
J gene: TRBJ1-1
D gene: TRBD1
CDR3 protein: CASSKGTGSTEAFF
CDR3 DNA: TGCGCCAGCAGCAAGGGGACAGGGAGCACTGAAGCTTTCTTT

clone size: -
V gene: TRBV18
J gene: TRBJ1-5
D gene: TRBD1
CDR3 protein: CASSPGQALNQPQHF
CDR3 DNA: TGTGCCAGCTCACCGGGACAGGCCCTAAATCAGCCCCAGCATTTT

clone size: -
V gene: TRBV24-1
J gene: TRBJ2-1
D gene: TRBD1
CDR3 protein: CATSDLALGTGGLGYNEQFF
CDR3 DNA: TGTGCCACCAGTGATTTGGCCCTGGGGACAGGGGGCCTGGGCTACAATGAGCAGTTCTTC

clone size: -
V gene: TRBV10-3
J gene: TRBJ2-7
D gene: -
CDR3 protein: CAISEGLAVYEQYF
CDR3 DNA: TGTGCCATCAGTGAGGGCCTAGCTGTCTACGAGCAGTACTTC

clone size: few
V gene: TRBV30
J gene: TRBJ2-5
D gene: TRBD1
CDR3 protein: CAWSTGGVRETQYF
CDR3 DNA: TGTGCCTGGAGCACAGGGGGAGTGAGGGAGACCCAGTACTTC

clone size: -
V gene: TRBV5-1
J gene: TRBJ2-3
D gene: -
CDR3 protein: CASSLRGVVTDTQYF
CDR3 DNA: TGCGCCAGCAGTCTCAGGGGGGTGGTCACAGATACGCAGTATTTT

clone size: -
V gene: TRBV19
J gene: TRBJ2-7
D gene: -
CDR3 protein: CASSHRGNPPYEQYF
CDR3 DNA: TGTGCCAGTAGTCACCGCGGAAATCCGCCCTACGAGCAGTACTTC

clone size: -
V gene: TRBV5-5
J gene: TRBJ1-2
D gene: TRBD1
CDR3 protein: CASSLFRTGNYGYTF
CDR3 DNA: TGTGCCAGCAGCTTGTTTAGGACAGGGAACTATGGCTACACCTTC

clone size: -
V gene: TRBV6-5
J gene: TRBJ1-6
D gene: -
CDR3 protein: CASRGGSGARNSPLHF
CDR3 DNA: TGTGCCAGCCGAGGAGGGTCGGGGGCGAGGAATTCACCCCTCCACTTT

clone size: few
V gene: TRBV5-4
J gene: TRBJ2-2
D gene: -
CDR3 protein: CASSLGTGTNTGELFF
CDR3 DNA: TGTGCCAGCAGCTTGGGGACCGGGACGAACACCGGGGAGCTGTTTTTT

clone size: few
V gene: TRBV7-2
J gene: TRBJ2-5
D gene: -
CDR3 protein: CASSRDNQETQYF
CDR3 DNA: TGTGCCAGCAGCCGAGACAATCAAGAGACCCAGTACTTC

clone size: -
V gene: TRBV18
J gene: TRBJ2-7
D gene: TRBD2
CDR3 protein: CASSSGLAGGIEQYF
CDR3 DNA: TGTGCCAGCTCTTCCGGACTAGCGGGGGGGATCGAGCAGTACTTC

clone size: -
V gene: TRBV6-6
J gene: TRBJ2-3
D gene: -
CDR3 protein: CASSQGRGLSTDTQYF
CDR3 DNA: TGTGCCAGCAGTCAAGGGCGGGGGCTCAGCACAGATACGCAGTATTTT

clone size: few
V gene: TRBV24-1
J gene: TRBJ2-3
D gene: TRBD1
CDR3 protein: CATSGKIGTGGAGTDTQYF
CDR3 DNA: TGTGCCACCAGTGGCAAGATCGGGACAGGGGGCGCGGGCACAGATACGCAGTATTTT

clone size: -
V gene: TRBV12-3/TRBV12-4
J gene: TRBJ2-5
D gene: TRBD2
CDR3 protein: CASSLGGGIGETQYF
CDR3 DNA: TGTGCCAGCAGTTTAGGCGGGGGGATAGGAGAGACCCAGTACTTC

clone size: many
V gene: TRBV5-1
J gene: TRBJ2-7
D gene: TRBD2
CDR3 protein: CASSILAGEYYEQYF
CDR3 DNA: TGCGCCAGCAGCATCCTAGCGGGAGAATATTACGAGCAGTACTTC

clone size: few
V gene: TRBV6-6
J gene: TRBJ1-1
D gene: -
CDR3 protein: CASTVDRENTEAFF
CDR3 DNA: TGTGCCAGCACCGTAGACAGAGAGAACACTGAAGCTTTCTTT

clone size: -
V gene: TRBV20-1
J gene: TRBJ2-4
D gene: -
CDR3 protein: CSARDPPGSGLAKNIQYF
CDR3 DNA: TGCAGTGCTAGAGATCCACCAGGTTCAGGTCTAGCCAAAAACATTCAGTACTTC

clone size: -
V gene: TRBV20-1
J gene: TRBJ2-3
D gene: -
CDR3 protein: CSARPAGNTDTQYF
CDR3 DNA: TGCAGTGCCCGCCCGGCGGGGAACACAGATACGCAGTATTTT

clone size: -
V gene: TRBV15
J gene: TRBJ2-3
D gene: -
CDR3 protein: CATSREGPRVSTDTQYF
CDR3 DNA: TGTGCCACCAGCAGAGAGGGGCCCAGGGTTTCGACAGATACGCAGTATTTT

clone size: few
V gene: TRBV7-3
J gene: TRBJ1-2
D gene: -
CDR3 protein: CASSKTGGSDRYTF
CDR3 DNA: TGTGCCAGCAGCAAGACGGGGGGCAGCGATCGCTACACCTTC

clone size: many
V gene: TRBV7-2
J gene: TRBJ2-7
D gene: -
CDR3 protein: CASSLEVAYEQYF
CDR3 DNA: TGTGCCAGCAGCTTAGAGGTAGCCTACGAGCAGTACTTC

clone size: -
V gene: TRBV6-2/TRBV6-3
J gene: TRBJ2-2
D gene: TRBD2
CDR3 protein: CASSYGPGGRLSGELFF
CDR3 DNA: TGTGCCAGCAGTTACGGCCCTGGCGGGAGGCTGTCGGGGGAGCTGTTTTTT

clone size: many
V gene: TRBV7-7
J gene: TRBJ2-5
D gene: TRBD2
CDR3 protein: CASSPLGSGKGETQYF
CDR3 DNA: TGTGCTAGCAGCCCTCTCGGGAGCGGGAAAGGGGAGACCCAGTACTTC

clone size: few
V gene: TRBV29-1
J gene: TRBJ1-6
D gene: -
CDR3 protein: CSAMVGANSPLHF
CDR3 DNA: TGCAGCGCTATGGTAGGGGCCAATTCACCCCTCCACTTT

clone size: few
V gene: TRBV29-1
J gene: TRBJ1-6
D gene: TRBD1
CDR3 protein: CSVRDRGKNSPLHF
CDR3 DNA: TGCAGCGTCCGGGACAGGGGAAAAAATTCACCCCTCCACTTT

clone size: few
V gene: TRBV7-8
J gene: TRBJ2-1
D gene: TRBD1
CDR3 protein: CASSLGVSRTGTYNEQFF
CDR3 DNA: TGTGCCAGCAGCTTAGGGGTTTCGAGGACAGGGACCTACAATGAGCAGTTCTTC

clone size: -
V gene: TRBV2
J gene: TRBJ1-2
D gene: TRBD1
CDR3 protein: CASSYGTGGSGYTF
CDR3 DNA: TGTGCCAGTAGTTATGGGACAGGGGGGTCTGGCTACACCTTC

clone size: few
V gene: TRBV7-2
J gene: TRBJ2-3
D gene: -
CDR3 protein: CASSSPESTDTQYF
CDR3 DNA: TGTGCCAGCAGCTCCCCGGAAAGCACAGATACGCAGTATTTT

clone size: -
V gene: TRBV11-2
J gene: TRBJ2-6
D gene: TRBD1
CDR3 protein: CASSLDQPTGGGANVLTF
CDR3 DNA: TGTGCCAGCAGCTTAGATCAGCCGACAGGGGGTGGGGCCAACGTCCTGACTTTC

clone size: -
V gene: TRBV4-3
J gene: TRBJ2-2
D gene: TRBD1
CDR3 protein: CASSQDTGGGGELFF
CDR3 DNA: TGCGCCAGCAGCCAAGACACAGGGGGAGGCGGGGAGCTGTTTTTT

clone size: -
V gene: TRBV4-2
J gene: TRBJ2-7
D gene: -
CDR3 protein: CASSQEGPGLYRVDEQYF
CDR3 DNA: TGTGCCAGCAGCCAAGAGGGGCCAGGTCTATATCGTGTCGACGAGCAGTACTTC

clone size: -
V gene: TRBV7-6
J gene: TRBJ2-3
D gene: -
CDR3 protein: CASSLDRLPDTQYF
CDR3 DNA: TGTGCCAGCAGCTTAGATCGGCTCCCAGATACGCAGTATTTT

clone size: few
V gene: TRBV9
J gene: TRBJ1-2
D gene: -
CDR3 protein: CASSPTGVGGYTF
CDR3 DNA: TGTGCCAGCAGCCCAACGGGGGTCGGAGGCTACACCTTC

clone size: few
V gene: TRBV12-3/TRBV12-4
J gene: TRBJ1-6
D gene: -
CDR3 protein: CASSYLQGSPLHF
CDR3 DNA: TGTGCCAGCAGTTACCTTCAGGGTTCACCCCTCCACTTT

clone size: few
V gene: TRBV6-2/TRBV6-3
J gene: TRBJ1-2
D gene: -
CDR3 protein: CASSLFSYGYTF
CDR3 DNA: TGTGCCAGCAGTCTGTTCAGTTATGGCTACACCTTC

clone size: many
V gene: TRBV28
J gene: TRBJ1-5
D gene: -
CDR3 protein: CASRLYRDIYQPQHF
CDR3 DNA: TGTGCCAGCAGATTATACCGGGACATTTATCAGCCCCAGCATTTT

clone size: -
V gene: TRBV19
J gene: TRBJ1-5
D gene: -
CDR3 protein: CASSINGGRRNQPQHF
CDR3 DNA: TGTGCCAGTAGTATCAATGGGGGGCGACGAAATCAGCCCCAGCATTTT

clone size: -
V gene: TRBV20-1
J gene: TRBJ1-6
D gene: -
CDR3 protein: CSAREGNSPLHF
CDR3 DNA: TGCAGTGCTAGAGAGGGGAATTCACCCCTCCACTTT

clone size: few
V gene: TRBV15
J gene: TRBJ2-3
D gene: -
CDR3 protein: CATNPLAGVPDTQYF
CDR3 DNA: TGTGCCACCAACCCCCTGGCAGGAGTCCCAGATACGCAGTATTTT

clone size: -
V gene: TRBV4-1
J gene: TRBJ1-5
D gene: -
CDR3 protein: CASSQDPKQPQHF
CDR3 DNA: TGCGCCAGCAGCCAAGATCCGAAACAGCCCCAGCATTTT

clone size: -
V gene: TRBV7-9
J gene: TRBJ2-5
D gene: TRBD2
CDR3 protein: CASSPSGGSQETQYF
CDR3 DNA: TGTGCCAGCAGCCCTAGCGGGGGGTCGCAAGAGACCCAGTACTTC

clone size: -
V gene: TRBV5-1
J gene: TRBJ1-1
D gene: TRBD1
CDR3 protein: CASSLGRDRINTEAFF
CDR3 DNA: TGCGCCAGCAGCTTGGGGAGGGACAGGATTAACACTGAAGCTTTCTTT

clone size: -
V gene: TRBV7-8
J gene: TRBJ2-3
D gene: -
CDR3 protein: CASSLFGGGADTQYF
CDR3 DNA: TGTGCCAGCAGCTTATTTGGTGGGGGCGCAGATACGCAGTATTTT

clone size: few
V gene: TRBV24-1
J gene: TRBJ2-1
D gene: TRBD2
CDR3 protein: CATSDPGLAGENEQFF
CDR3 DNA: TGTGCCACCAGTGACCCGGGACTAGCGGGAGAAAATGAGCAGTTCTTC

clone size: few
V gene: TRBV12-3/TRBV12-4
J gene: TRBJ1-5
D gene: -
CDR3 protein: CASSRRARSAEPQHF
CDR3 DNA: TGTGCCAGCAGCCGACGGGCGCGCTCCGCGGAGCCCCAGCATTTT

clone size: -
V gene: TRBV5-1
J gene: TRBJ2-2
D gene: -
CDR3 protein: CASRDSNTGELFF
CDR3 DNA: TGCGCCAGCAGGGATTCGAACACCGGGGAGCTGTTTTTT

clone size: few
V gene: TRBV3-1
J gene: TRBJ2-2
D gene: -
CDR3 protein: CASSPRRTENTGELFF
CDR3 DNA: TGTGCCAGCAGCCCCCGCCGGACGGAGAACACCGGGGAGCTGTTTTTT

clone size: -
V gene: TRBV6-5
J gene: TRBJ1-4
D gene: -
CDR3 protein: CASSYRGEDEKLFF
CDR3 DNA: TGTGCCAGCAGTTACCGGGGAGAGGATGAAAAACTGTTTTTT

clone size: -
V gene: TRBV12-3/TRBV12-4
J gene: TRBJ1-3
D gene: -
CDR3 protein: CASSSSSRGDTIYF
CDR3 DNA: TGTGCCAGCAGTTCCTCCTCCAGGGGAGACACCATATATTTT